One sample yielded the 8 T cell receptor beta chains listed below, sequenced in a study of blood T cells in healthy people across ages. Through a sample-barcoded 5' primer and a J-beta primer mix, a second PCR was run for roughly 7 to 12 cycles. TCRdb fed the 5' RACE reads into MiXCR, producing one record per CDR3 protein. This table holds 900,000 to 950,000 distinct CDR3 sequences, 25% to 30% found once. The sample was also linked to a second study, of T cells of mothers and their children.

The material sequenced was blood. The receptors stem from a woman in her thirties or forties in good health.

The CDR3 sequence is CASIRTPNSSGNTIYF. In DNA form, the CDR3 reads TGTGCCAGCATCCGTACGCCGAATTCCTCTGGAAACACCATATATTTT. The J gene is TRBJ1-3, the V gene TRBV6-1; D is unresolved. The CDR3 is 16 residues long. Trimming cost V 7 bases and J 0 bases, with 16 bases left between them. Germline CDR1 MNHNS, CDR2 SASEGT.

This clonotype was recorded a few times. This chain links TRBV13 with TRBJ2-1, with TRBD1 matching 9 bases. Trimming took 5 bases from V and 9 from J; bases not matched to a gene: 11. The CDR3 spans 15 residues. Germline lookup yields CDR1 PRHDT and CDR2 FYEKMQ (reference sequence). The CDR3 loop is CASSPTLDRGTEQFF. Here the CDR3 DNA reads TGTGCCAGCAGCCCGACCCTCGACAGGGGGACTGAGCAGTTCTTC.

On this clonotype itself: A much larger clone sits a single nucleotide away, making a read error possible. The CDR3, as DNA: TGCAGTGCCCGACCCGGGACTAATTACGCTAAAGCTTTCTTT. Amino acid sequence: CSARPGTNYAKAFF. The rearrangement joins TRBV20-1 to TRBJ1-1, with D tentatively TRBD1 (5 bases). The V gene's germline CDR1 is DFQATT and CDR2 SNEGSKA (reference sequence). This CDR3 region has 14 residues. Between the trimmed V and J ends, which lost 6 bases and 9 bases, there was a span of 23 bases.

This clonotype has only a few counts. At one of its ends the junction is not consistent with the germline gene, which may arise from a read error. The J gene is TRBJ2-3, the V gene TRBV5-1; possible D gene TRBD2, 6 bases. This CDR3 has 16 amino acids. Germline assignment: CDR1 SGHRS and CDR2 YFSETQ. Here the CDR3 DNA reads TGCGCCAACAGCACGACTAGATTGACGGCCTTTGGTACGCAGTATTTT. Its protein is CANSTTRLTAFGTQYF.

This clonotype was observed at least ten times. V is TRBV7-2 and J is TRBJ1-6, with D perhaps matching TRBD1 (5 bases). V was trimmed by 4 bases and J by 6 bases, leaving 13 bases between them. The CDR3 is made up of 15 amino acids. The germline CDR1 and CDR2 sequences are SGHTA and FQGNSA. The CDR3 DNA follows: TGTGCCAGCAGCTACACCCCCGGGGGTAATTCACCCCTCCACTTT. Encoded protein: CASSYTPGGNSPLHF.

The chain uses TRBV28 and TRBJ1-4, with D perhaps matching TRBD1 (6 bases). CDR1 is MDHEN and CDR2 is SYDVKM in the germline V gene. The CDR3 length is 14 residues. The V end was cut by 3 bases, the J end by 8 bases, with 13 bases between. The CDR3 region has the DNA TGTGCCAGCAGTTTTGGAGGGGGGACGGAAAAACTGTTTTTT. This sequence encodes CASSFGGGTEKLFF.

This clonotype occurred a few times. The genes are TRBV12-3 or TRBV12-4 and TRBJ1-5; D ambiguous. Trimming took off 5 bases at V and 7 bases at J, with 15 bases between the two ends. The CDR3 has 14 amino acids. The CDR3 sequence is CASSHPGGGQPQHF. The CDR3 region has the DNA TGTGCCAGCAGTCACCCAGGAGGTGGGCAGCCCCAGCATTTT.

The rearrangement joins TRBV20-1 to TRBJ2-3; 11 positions match TRBD2. V lost 5 bases to trimming and J lost 1 base; unmatched junction nucleotides: 11. Germline V gene data show CDR1 as DFQATT and CDR2 as SNEGSKA (reference sequence). This CDR3 is built from 17 residues. CDR3 nucleotides: TGCAGTGCTTTGGGTCGGCTAGCGGGGGGCCGCACAGATACGCAGTATTTT. Translation: CSALGRLAGGRTDTQYF.